Listed here are 20 T cell receptor beta chains from one sample, sequenced in a study of blood T cell repertoires in COVID-19. Sequenced by immunoSEQ multiplex PCR; TCRdb stores in-frame clones only, minus some. The sample includes fewer than 150,000 clones, approximately 83% of them seen just once. Source material: peripheral blood. The source is a woman aged 45 to 65 who had recovered from COVID-19.

The count of this clone is one. The rearrangement uses TRBV7-9 and TRBJ1-3, with 7 bases fitting TRBD1. V gave up 5 bases and J gave up 4 bases; unmatched junction bases: 14. CDR3 length: 17 amino acids. The germline gives CDR1 SEHNR, CDR2 FQNEAQ (reference sequence). The CDR3 reads CASSPIQGNRAGNTIYF. The CDR3 DNA reads as TGTGCCAGCAGCCCCATACAGGGGAATAGGGCCGGAAACACCATATATTTT.

The chain combines TRBV27 with TRBJ2-1; the match to TRBD2 covers 8 bases. The CDR3 has 17 residues. V lost 5 bases, J lost 4 bases, and 13 bases stayed unmatched. Germline V lookup: CDR1 MNHEY, CDR2 SMNVEV (reference sequence). This chain's CDR3 is CASSPLGERESYNEQFF. For the CDR3, the DNA is TGTGCCAGCAGTCCCTTAGGAGAGCGGGAGTCTTACAATGAGCAGTTCTTC.

Concerning this clone itself: This sample includes further DNA sequences coding for the same CDR3. This chain joins TRBV18 and TRBJ2-7; the D gene is possibly TRBD1 (5 bases). The CDR3 spans 14 residues. Trimming removed 3 bases at V and 2 bases at J, with 11 bases between. The germline V gene has CDR1 KGHSH and CDR2 LQKENI. The CDR3 DNA sequence: TGTGCCAGCTCACCCAGCCAGGGTGCCTACGAGCAGTACTTC. Its translation is CASSPSQGAYEQYF. The variable domain in full, with the rest retrieved from reference TRBV18 and TRBJ2-7, is NAGVMQNPRHLVRRRGQEARLRCSPMKGHSHVYWYRQLPEEGLKFMVYLQKENIIDESGMPKERFSAEFPKEGPSILRIQQVVRGDSAAYFCASSPSQGAYEQYFGPGTRLTVT.

The chain links TRBV7-9 to TRBJ1-1; D is possibly TRBD1 (6 bases). The CDR3 is 15 residues long. Trimming pared 3 bases from V and 7 bases from J, leaving 18 bases between. CDR1 is SEHNR, CDR2 FQNEAQ, per germline (reference sequence). The CDR3 region is CASSLMAGVSGEAFF. The CDR3, as DNA: TGTGCCAGCAGCTTGATGGCAGGGGTGAGCGGTGAAGCTTTCTTT.

This chain connects TRBV4-1 to TRBJ1-2; possibly TRBD1 for D (6 bases). V was clipped by 3 bases and J by 4 bases, with 9 bases between them. The germline V gene encodes CDR1 MGHRA and CDR2 YSYEKL. The length of the CDR3 is 13 residues. The CDR3 spells CASSQQGPYGYTF. CDR3 nucleotide sequence: TGCGCCAGCAGCCAGCAGGGGCCCTATGGCTACACCTTC.

V usage is TRBV28 and J usage is TRBJ2-7; the match to TRBD1 covers 8 bases. V was pared by 5 bases and J by 4 bases, with 4 bases of the junction left unmatched. This CDR3 spans 13 amino acids. Germline V gene data show CDR1 as MDHEN and CDR2 as SYDVKM. CDR3 amino acids: CASSRQGRYEQYF. CDR3 DNA sequence: TGTGCCAGCAGTCGACAGGGGCGGTACGAGCAGTACTTC.

This CDR3 reads CASSDQPGGAFF. Written as DNA, the CDR3 is TGTGCCAGCAGTGACCAACCCGGCGGAGCTTTCTTT. V gene TRBV6-1 combines with J gene TRBJ1-1; D gene unclear. Looked up from germline, CDR1 is MNHNS and CDR2 is SASEGT. CDR3 length: 12 amino acids. Trimming took 3 bases from V and 10 from J, leaving 12 bases between them.

This chain links TRBV7-8 with TRBJ2-1; D possibly corresponds to TRBD1 (6 bases). Germline values: CDR1 SGHVS, CDR2 FQNEAQ. Trimming removed 4 bases from V and 6 bases from J, with 22 bases in between. This CDR3 is built from 17 residues. The DNA of the CDR3 is TGTGCCAGCAGCTCCGCCTTATTGGGGGCAAGGCGCAATGAGCAGTTCTTC. Its translation is CASSSALLGARRNEQFF.

The gene calls are TRBV7-2 and TRBJ1-2, with 7 bases identical to TRBD1. Trimming cost V 5 bases and J 7 bases; bases outside gene matches: 13. The V gene's germline CDR1 is SGHTA and CDR2 FQGNSA. This CDR3 region has 15 residues. CDR3 region: CASSLSYRGDGGYTF. DNA of the CDR3: TGTGCCAGCAGCCTCAGCTACAGGGGAGATGGTGGCTACACCTTC.

The gene calls are TRBV7-7 and TRBJ2-7; D is unresolved. Germline V CDR1 and CDR2: SSHAT, FNYEAQ (reference sequence). The CDR3 extends over 13 amino acids. The V and J ends lost 5 bases and 3 bases respectively, with 11 bases between them. In DNA, the CDR3 is TGTGCCAGCAGCCGCGGTTATAGCTACGAGCAGTACTTC. Translation: CASSRGYSYEQYF.

The chain couples TRBV5-4 to TRBJ2-5; 7 bases align to TRBD2. Germline values: CDR1 SGHNT, CDR2 YYREEE (reference sequence). CDR3 size: 15 residues. V was pared by 4 bases and J by 5 bases, with 11 bases of the junction left unmatched. CDR3 DNA: TGTGCCAGCAGCGACGGGGGGTCGAAGGGGGAGACCCAGTACTTC. Protein product: CASSDGGSKGETQYF.

CDR3 sequence reads: CASSQRGGASYNEQFF. CDR3 sequence (DNA): TGTGCCAGCAGCCAGAGGGGAGGGGCTTCCTACAATGAGCAGTTCTTC. J is TRBJ2-1 and V is TRBV4-2, with 7 bases fitting TRBD2. Germline V gene sequence: CDR1 LGHNA, CDR2 YNFKEQ. CDR3 length equals 16 residues. Losses at the gene ends were 3 bases for V and 1 base for J; bases not matched to a gene: 6.

This chain uses TRBV5-5 with TRBJ2-1; TRBD2 agrees at 11 bases. The CDR3 is 16 amino acids. The V gene's germline CDR1 is SGHKS and CDR2 YYEKEE (reference sequence). J gave up 3 bases and V 4 bases, and 6 bases lay outside the gene matches. The CDR3 protein is CASSELLAGDYNEQFF. The CDR3 DNA is TGTGCCAGCAGCGAGTTACTAGCGGGAGACTACAATGAGCAGTTCTTC.

This clone appeared once. CDR3 nucleotide sequence: TGTGCCAGCTCCAGCGGGGGGGAGCTAGCAGCAACAGATACGCAGTATTTT. Its protein is CASSSGGELAATDTQYF. The chain couples TRBV11-3 to TRBJ2-3; 10 bases match TRBD2. CDR3 length equals 17 residues. After removal of 8 bases from V and 3 bases from J, the junction contained 14 bases not matched to a gene. Germline CDR1 reads SGHNT; CDR2 reads YENEEA.

This chain uses TRBV7-3 with TRBJ2-3, with D possibly matching TRBD2 (7 bases). The germline CDR1 and CDR2 sequences are SGHTA and FQGTGA. The CDR3 extends over 15 amino acids. The V end lost 5 bases, the J end lost 3 bases, and 15 bases lay between the germline ends. CDR3 coding DNA: TGTGCCAGCAGCCGGGGGGCAGCGGGGACAGATACGCAGTATTTT. Translated, it gives CASSRGAAGTDTQYF.

CDR3 bases: TGCGCCAGCAGCTTGGGAGATCAGGGGGCGGCAGGGCAGGCACCCCTCCACTTT. The encoded protein is CASSLGDQGAAGQAPLHF. This chain uses TRBV5-1 with TRBJ1-6; 8 bases are a match to TRBD1. The junction had 16 bases not matched to a gene; V was cut back by 0 bases and J by 11 bases. CDR1 and CDR2 from the germline V gene are SGHRS and YFSETQ. The CDR3 covers 18 residues. Using reference TRBV5-1 and TRBJ1-6 for the parts outside the CDR3, the full variable domain is KAGVTQTPRYLIKTRGQQVTLSCSPISGHRSVSWYQQTPGQGLQFLFEYFSETQRNKGNFPGRFSGRQFSNSRSEMNVSTLELGDSALYLCASSLGDQGAAGQAPLHFGNGTRLTVT.

The chain uses TRBV28 and TRBJ1-5, with D perhaps matching TRBD1 (5 bases). The CDR3 spans 13 residues. V shed 3 bases and J shed 6 bases, with 9 bases lying between them. Germline V gene data show CDR1 as MDHEN and CDR2 as SYDVKM. CDR3 loop: CASSFSGFQPQHF. For the CDR3, the DNA is TGTGCCAGCAGTTTTTCAGGGTTTCAGCCCCAGCATTTT.

This sequence joins TRBV18 and TRBJ1-5; D not certain. This CDR3 comprises 14 residues. Germline V gene sequence: CDR1 KGHSH, CDR2 LQKENI. V was clipped by 4 bases and J by 0 bases, with 7 bases between them. DNA of the CDR3: TGTGCCAGCTCACGAGATTATAGCAATCAGCCCCAGCATTTT. The encoded protein is CASSRDYSNQPQHF.

The rearrangement links TRBV12-5 to TRBJ1-4, with 7 bases identical to TRBD1. V lost 2 bases, J lost 3 bases, and 12 bases stayed unmatched. The CDR3 runs 18 residues. Germline V gene lookup returns CDR1 LGHNT and CDR2 FRNRAP. The CDR3 region is CASGLRRGQGLANEKLFF. In DNA form, the CDR3 reads TGTGCTAGTGGTTTGAGGAGGGGGCAAGGTCTAGCTAATGAAAAACTGTTTTTT.

The V call is TRBV4-2, the J call TRBJ1-5; 8 positions agree with TRBD1. V was clipped by 1 base and J by 1 base; unmatched bases: 12. From germline, CDR1 is LGHNA and CDR2 YNFKEQ. CDR3 length equals 19 residues. CDR3: CASSQGQGARYGSNQPQHF. CDR3 nucleotide sequence: TGTGCCAGCAGCCAAGGTCAGGGGGCAAGGTACGGGAGCAATCAGCCCCAGCATTTT.